This TCR beta chain was recorded in a study of T cell responses to AZD1222 COVID-19 vaccine. Study-level findings and limits: Per reports, nearly half of all spike-specific TCRs target regions that are unmutated in variants. Across spike, vaccine-associated CD4 TCRs were found, dominant at 160-218 and 743-854.

Produced via immunoSEQ multiplex PCR; TCRdb's table is partial and in-frame only. The data contain under 150,000 clones, 88% of them singletons. Comments on this clone: Its antigen is not identified.

The germline gives CDR1 KGHSH, CDR2 LQKENI. The germline V and J ends were trimmed by 5 bases and 5 bases, with 12 bases remaining between them. The CDR3 is made up of 13 amino acids. Second-dose groups at about 4 or about 12 weeks were pooled. The starting material was peripheral blood, obtained 28 days after the second AZD1222 dose. The chain employs TRBV18 and TRBJ1-1, with D perhaps matching TRBD1 (5 bases). The TCR sequence derives from an adult who received the AZD1222 COVID-19 vaccine. The DNA of the CDR3 is TGTGCCAGCTCATCTGACAGCGTAACTGAAGCTTTCTTT. Protein: CASSSDSVTEAFF.